The 14 T cell receptor beta chains given below trace back to one sample, sequenced in a study of blood T cells in healthy people across ages. The authors ran a second PCR of roughly 6 to 12 cycles using a sample-barcoded 5' primer and a J-beta primer mix. TCRdb ran MiXCR on the 5' RACE reads and lists one entry per CDR3 protein. The top ten hold 18% of the sample, which has a few hundred thousand distinct CDR3 sequences, about 25% seen once. Sequencing was performed on blood. All receptors derive from a woman in her 70s in good health.

This clonotype has more than one count but fewer than ten. The chain combines TRBV7-2 with TRBJ1-3; the match to TRBD1 covers 8 bases. The germline CDR1 and CDR2 sequences are SGHTA and FQGNSA. Trimming removed 4 bases from V and 4 bases from J; junction bases left unmatched: 9. The CDR3 runs 16 residues. As DNA, the CDR3 is TGTGCCAGCAGCTCGAAACCGACAGGGGCCGGAAACACCATATATTTT. Residues: CASSSKPTGAGNTIYF.

J is TRBJ2-7 and V is TRBV7-9; 7 bases align to TRBD2. V trimming: 8 bases; J trimming: 5 bases; junction bases outside the gene matches: 15. Germline V gives CDR1 SEHNR, CDR2 FQNEAQ (reference sequence). The length of the CDR3 is 15 residues. CDR3 residues: CASLRTASGSHEQYF. The CDR3 DNA reads TGTGCCAGCCTAAGAACAGCTAGCGGATCCCACGAGCAGTACTTC. Based on the CDR3 plus reference TRBV7-9 and TRBJ2-7, the full variable domain is DTGVSQNPRHKITKRGQNVTFRCDPISEHNRLYWYRQTLGQGPEFLTYFQNEAQLEKSRLLSDRFSAERPKGSFSTLEIQRTEQGDSAMYLCASLRTASGSHEQYFGPGTRLTVT.

About this clonotype: As the CDR3 is not closed by the conserved phenylalanine or tryptophan, this likely results from a read error. The chain combines TRBV27 with TRBJ2-1; either TRBD1 or TRBD2 may fit D (5 bases each). Trimming shortened V by 3 bases and J by 10 bases, and 10 bases separated the two germline ends. Germline CDR1 and CDR2: MNHEY and SMNVEV (reference sequence). The length of the CDR3 is 12 residues. CDR3 in amino acids: CASSFPGTEQFS. CDR3 coding DNA: TGTGCCAGCAGTTTCCCCGGGACGGAGCAGTTCTCC.

This chain joins TRBV9 and TRBJ1-2; D remains unclear. The CDR3 runs 15 residues. Germline V gene data show CDR1 as SGDLS and CDR2 as YYNGEE. The V end was cut by 2 bases, the J end by 1 base, with 12 bases between. This chain's CDR3 is CASSVGAQRNYGYTF. CDR3 nucleotides: TGTGCCAGCAGCGTTGGTGCCCAGCGTAACTATGGCTACACCTTC.

The genes are TRBV12-3 or TRBV12-4 and TRBJ2-5; D is unresolved. The V and J ends lost 3 bases and 5 bases respectively, with 13 bases between them. The CDR3 has 14 residues. CDR3 nucleotide sequence: TGTGCCAGCAGTTTGGTGGTGGGCTCGGAGACCCAGTACTTC. Its protein is CASSLVVGSETQYF.

This chain connects TRBV20-1 to TRBJ2-7; the match to TRBD2 covers 10 bases. Matching the DNA end better, TRBJ2-5 makes the J call doubtful. There are 14 residues in the CDR3. Germline CDR1 DFQATT, CDR2 SNEGSKA (reference sequence). The CDR3 here is CSATLLAGRETQYF. The DNA of the CDR3 is TGCAGTGCTACCTTACTAGCGGGGAGAGAGACCCAGTACTTC.

The chain employs TRBV7-2 and TRBJ2-2, with TRBD1 identical over 7 bases. This CDR3 comprises 14 residues. Germline CDR1 is SGHTA and CDR2 is FQGNSA. After removal of 8 bases from V and 1 base from J, the junction contained 4 bases not matched to a gene. This CDR3 reads CASEDRVNTGELFF. Written as DNA, the CDR3 is TGTGCCAGCGAAGACAGGGTGAACACCGGGGAGCTGTTTTTT.

The chain uses TRBV20-1 and TRBJ2-5, with a weak D call TRBD2 (5 bases). In germline, CDR1 is DFQATT, CDR2 SNEGSKA (reference sequence). V was shortened by 6 bases and J by 3 bases, with 17 bases between the two germline ends. This CDR3 comprises 14 residues. CDR3 loop: CSADRTGLKETQYF. In nucleotides, the CDR3 is TGCAGTGCCGACCGGACTGGTTTGAAAGAGACCCAGTACTTC.

The V and J genes are TRBV2 and TRBJ2-5, with a tentative D call TRBD2 (5 bases). The J call may be mistaken, given a closer DNA end match to TRBJ2-1. CDR3 size: 14 residues. From germline, CDR1 is SNHLY and CDR2 FYNNEI. The DNA for the CDR3 is TGTGCCAGCAAGGTCGACCTAGCCGGGAATGAGCAGTTCTTC. Translation gives CASKVDLAGNEQFF.

The chain carries TRBV11-3 and TRBJ2-5; D may match TRBD1 or TRBD2 (5 bases each). Germline V lookup: CDR1 SGHNT, CDR2 YENEEA. V lost 5 bases to trimming and J lost 0 bases, with 13 bases between them. CDR3 length: 15 amino acids. CDR3 in amino acids: CASSTRDGYQETQYF. DNA of the CDR3: TGTGCCAGCAGCACCAGGGACGGATACCAAGAGACCCAGTACTTC.

The chain links TRBV5-1 to TRBJ2-1; no definite D call. This CDR3 comprises 15 residues. Trimming removed 2 bases from V and 1 base from J, with 10 bases in between. Germline V gene data show CDR1 as SGHRS and CDR2 as YFSETQ. CDR3 in DNA: TGCGCCAGCAGCTTCTCGGATGTTTCCTACAATGAGCAGTTCTTC. Amino acid sequence: CASSFSDVSYNEQFF.

The chain uses TRBV20-1 and TRBJ2-5, with D possibly matching TRBD2 (5 bases). This CDR3 contains 13 residues. CDR1 is DFQATT and CDR2 is SNEGSKA in the germline V gene (reference sequence). V lost 8 bases and J lost 0, with 13 bases in between. The CDR3 protein is CSPPTGNQETQYF. The CDR3 DNA follows: TGCAGTCCCCCGACGGGGAACCAAGAGACCCAGTACTTC.

The rearrangement uses TRBV10-3 and TRBJ1-2; D gene ambiguous. Germline CDR1 and CDR2: ENHRY and SYGVKD. V lost 3 bases, J lost 4 bases, and 9 bases lay in between. This CDR3 comprises 13 residues. The CDR3 DNA reads TGTGCCATCAGTGACAACCTAGGCTATGGCTACACCTTC. Translating it yields CAISDNLGYGYTF.

This clonotype was found a few times. The genes are TRBV3-1 and TRBJ1-2, with TRBD1 matching over 9 bases. V trimming: 2 bases; J trimming: 6 bases; junction bases outside the gene matches: 10. The germline CDR1 and CDR2 sequences are LGHDT and YNNKEL (reference sequence). The CDR3 spans 16 residues. The CDR3 here is CASSQRDREGRNGYTF. As DNA, the CDR3 is TGTGCCAGCAGCCAACGGGACAGGGAGGGGAGGAATGGCTACACCTTC.